Listed here are 16 T cell receptor beta chains from one sample, sequenced in a study of cytotoxic CD8 clonotypes in ibrutinib-treated CLL (dated by TCRdb to the early 2020s). Libraries were made using the immunoSEQ multiplex PCR assay. This is the immuneACCESS table as TCRdb keeps it, with only in-frame sequences that have V and J called. A part of the clones is gone; compared with another copy, unresolved V genes explain less than half, and the rest is unexplained. In this sample the table shows about 330,000 clones, roughly 71% of which occur a single time. Roughly 6% of the sample is in the top ten clones. Sample: PBMCs, taken after 36 months of ibrutinib treatment. Source of these receptors: a human donor with chronic lymphocytic leukemia.

The V gene is TRBV10-3, the J gene TRBJ2-1; D ambiguous. The CDR3 totals 14 residues. Germline CDR1 reads ENHRY; CDR2 reads SYGVKD. V was clipped by 6 bases and J by 0 bases, with 9 bases between them. The CDR3 here is CAISAAHSYNEQFF. DNA of the CDR3: TGTGCCATCAGCGCAGCGCACTCCTACAATGAGCAGTTCTTC.

The rearrangement uses TRBV18 and TRBJ1-2, with no clear D. The CDR3 loop spans 15 amino acids. Deletions cut 8 bases from V and 3 bases from J, with 19 bases between. CDR1 is KGHSH and CDR2 is LQKENI in the germline V gene. For the CDR3, the DNA is TGTGCCAGCCCCCCACGGGGAGAGACTGACTATGGCTACACCTTC. It encodes CASPPRGETDYGYTF.

V gene TRBV4-2 combines with J gene TRBJ2-5, with 13 bases aligning to TRBD2. Germline V gene lookup returns CDR1 LGHNA and CDR2 YNFKEQ. Trimming cost V 0 bases and J 2 bases; bases outside gene matches: 3. The CDR3 has 17 amino acids. The CDR3 spells CASSQELLAGGQETQYF. CDR3 DNA sequence: TGTGCCAGCAGCCAAGAACTACTAGCGGGGGGGCAAGAGACCCAGTACTTC.

As concerns this clone: One end of the junction fails to match germline, which may point to a read error. The chain recombines TRBV5-4 with TRBJ2-7; D possibly corresponds to TRBD1 (6 bases). Germline values: CDR1 SGHNT, CDR2 YYREEE (reference sequence). CDR3 size: 15 residues. The CDR3: CARSLAGTSSYEQYF. CDR3 nucleotides: TGTGCCAGAAGCTTGGCTGGGACATCCTCCTACGAGCAGTACTTC.

The chain recombines TRBV15 with TRBJ2-7, with D maybe TRBD2 (5 bases). CDR3 length: 14 residues. The V end lost 0 bases, the J end lost 3 bases, and 9 bases lay between the germline ends. The germline V gene has CDR1 LNHNV and CDR2 YYDKDF (reference sequence). The CDR3: CATSRDLSDYEQYF. CDR3 in DNA: TGTGCCACCAGCAGAGATCTTAGCGACTACGAGCAGTACTTC.

V usage is TRBV5-6 and J usage is TRBJ1-4; no definite D call. This CDR3 has 14 amino acids. The V gene lost 1 base and the J gene lost 3 bases, with 7 bases spanning the gap. Germline V gene data show CDR1 as SGHDT and CDR2 as YYEEEE. CDR3 protein: CASSLLAANEKLFF. DNA of the CDR3: TGTGCCAGCAGCTTGTTGGCAGCTAATGAAAAACTGTTTTTT.

The rearrangement links TRBV29-1 to TRBJ2-3, with TRBD2 matching 11 bases. In germline, CDR1 is SQVTM, CDR2 ANQGSEA. This CDR3 has 15 residues. V trimming: 5 bases; J trimming: 0 bases; junction bases outside the gene matches: 4. This chain's CDR3 is CSVRTSGFSTDTQYF. The CDR3, as DNA: TGCAGCGTTAGGACTAGCGGGTTCAGCACAGATACGCAGTATTTT.

The J gene is TRBJ1-2, the V gene TRBV19; maybe TRBD1 (5 bases). The CDR3 consists of 16 residues. The germline V gene has CDR1 LNHDA and CDR2 SQIVND (reference sequence). V dropped 5 bases and J dropped 4 bases, with 20 bases sitting between them. The CDR3 spells CASSGHQGNGSYGYTF. The CDR3 nucleotides read TGTGCCAGTAGTGGCCACCAGGGTAATGGGAGCTATGGCTACACCTTC. Drawing the rest from reference TRBV19 and TRBJ1-2, the complete variable domain is DGGITQSPKYLFRKEGQNVTLSCEQNLNHDAMYWYRQDPGQGLRLIYYSQIVNDFQKGDIAEGYSVSREKKESFPLTVTSAQKNPTAFYLCASSGHQGNGSYGYTFGSGTRLTVV.

This clone was found once. This rearrangement joins TRBV5-5 to TRBJ1-1; 9 bases align to TRBD1. This CDR3 is built from 14 residues. V was clipped by 3 bases and J by 0 bases; unmatched bases: 0. Germline values: CDR1 SGHKS, CDR2 YYEKEE (reference sequence). The CDR3 DNA reads as TGTGCCAGCAGCTGGACAGGGGTGAACACTGAAGCTTTCTTT. The encoded protein is CASSWTGVNTEAFF.

This clone was detected only a few times. The chain employs TRBV7-3 and TRBJ2-3, with 8 bases fitting TRBD2. V lost 4 bases and J lost 1; bases outside the gene matches: 7. The CDR3 consists of 16 residues. Germline V gene lookup returns CDR1 SGHTA and CDR2 FQGTGA. CDR3 protein: CASSSKRELGTDTQYF. The CDR3 DNA reads as TGTGCCAGCAGCTCAAAGCGGGAGTTAGGCACAGATACGCAGTATTTT.

The chain uses TRBV4-3 and TRBJ2-5; 7 bases map to TRBD2. Germline loops: CDR1 LGHNA, CDR2 YSLEER. The V segment lost 5 bases and the J segment 4 bases; nucleotides outside the gene matches: 7. The CDR3 is 14 residues long. As DNA, the CDR3 is TGCGCCAGCAGCACAGTGGGGGGGTCAGAGACCCAGTACTTC. Protein product: CASSTVGGSETQYF.

The chain recombines TRBV6-6 with TRBJ2-7; 9 nucleotides match TRBD1. The CDR3 spans 15 residues. Unmatched junction bases numbered 10, after V lost 7 bases and J lost 3 bases. CDR1 and CDR2 from the germline V gene are MNHNY and SVGAGI (reference sequence). As DNA, the CDR3 is TGTGCCAGCAACCTATCCGCGGGACAGGGCTACGAGCAGTACTTC. The encoded protein is CASNLSAGQGYEQYF.

The chain couples TRBV4-2 to TRBJ2-1; the D gene is possibly TRBD1 (5 bases). The CDR3 spans 14 residues. The germline V gene has CDR1 LGHNA and CDR2 YNFKEQ. Trimming took 1 base from V and 5 from J, leaving 9 bases between them. The CDR3 here is CASSQGTKDNEQFF. DNA of the CDR3: TGTGCCAGCAGCCAAGGGACAAAAGACAATGAGCAGTTCTTC.

This chain joins TRBV29-1 and TRBJ2-2; D unresolved. The germline V and J ends were trimmed by 7 bases and 6 bases, with 12 bases remaining between them. The CDR3 has 12 residues. Per germline, CDR1 SQVTM and CDR2 ANQGSEA. CDR3 nucleotide sequence: TGCAGCGCTAATAAGGGTTCCGGGGAGCTGTTTTTT. It is translated as CSANKGSGELFF.

The chain joins TRBV10-2 to TRBJ2-7; 10 bases agree with TRBD2. The CDR3 covers 15 residues. Germline trimming cut 5 bases from V and 3 bases from J; bases unmatched to any gene: 7. The germline CDR1 and CDR2 sequences are WSHSY and SAAADI. The CDR3 coding sequence is TGCGCCAGCAGTATAGCGGGGGGCTTCGACTACGAGCAGTACTTC. Residues: CASSIAGGFDYEQYF.

This chain links TRBV7-2 with TRBJ1-2, with D hard to call. With 2 bases removed from V and 6 bases from J, the gap between germline ends came to 19 bases. The germline CDR1 and CDR2 sequences are SGHTA and FQGNSA. The CDR3 has 16 amino acids. The CDR3 DNA follows: TGTGCCAGCAGCTTACGGCCGGGCCCCTGGGTGCATGGCTACACCTTC. Amino acid sequence: CASSLRPGPWVHGYTF.